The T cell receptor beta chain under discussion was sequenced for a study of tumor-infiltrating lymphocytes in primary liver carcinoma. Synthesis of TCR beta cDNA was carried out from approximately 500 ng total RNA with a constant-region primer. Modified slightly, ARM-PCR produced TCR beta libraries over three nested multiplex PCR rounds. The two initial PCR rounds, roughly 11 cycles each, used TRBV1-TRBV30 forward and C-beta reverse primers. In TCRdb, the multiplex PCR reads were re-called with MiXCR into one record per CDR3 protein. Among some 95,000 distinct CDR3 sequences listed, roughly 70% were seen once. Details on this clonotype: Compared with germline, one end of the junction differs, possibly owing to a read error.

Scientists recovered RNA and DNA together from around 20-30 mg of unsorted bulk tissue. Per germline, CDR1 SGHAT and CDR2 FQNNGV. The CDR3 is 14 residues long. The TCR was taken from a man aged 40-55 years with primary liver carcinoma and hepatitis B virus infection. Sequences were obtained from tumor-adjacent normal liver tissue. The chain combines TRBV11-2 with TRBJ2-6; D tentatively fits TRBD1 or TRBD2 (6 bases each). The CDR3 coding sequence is TGTGCCAGCAACCCGTCATGGGGGGCCAACGTCCTGGCTTTC. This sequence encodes CASNPSWGANVLAF. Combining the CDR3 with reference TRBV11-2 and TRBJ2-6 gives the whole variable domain EAGVAQSPRYKIIEKRQSVAFWCNPISGHATLYWYQQILGQGPKLLIQFQNNGVVDDSQLPKDRFSAERLKGVDSTLKIQPAKLEDSAVYLCASNPSWGANVLAFGAGSRLTVL.